The text below deals with one T cell receptor (beta chain). The data are from a study of T-cell reconstitution after alpha-beta-depleted transplantation in children. Unique molecular identifiers were used in preparing the TCRbeta library. TCRdb re-derived calls from the PCR reads in MiXCR, one entry per CDR3 protein. Among roughly 200,000 distinct CDR3 sequences listed, roughly 10% were seen once. The receptor was isolated from a human donor who donated a stem cell graft to a child with acute lymphoblastic leukemia. The sample consisted of PBMCs from the stem cell graft donor, taken from the stem cell graft.

The CDR3 DNA reads TGCAGTGCTAGAGCGGGGGACAGGGCCTACGAGCAGTACTTC. Its protein is CSARAGDRAYEQYF. The V gene is TRBV20-1, the J gene TRBJ2-7; 9 positions agree with TRBD1. CDR1 is DFQATT, CDR2 SNEGSKA, per germline (reference sequence). The ends lost 1 base at V and 2 bases at J; junction bases unmatched: 3. This CDR3 has 14 amino acids.